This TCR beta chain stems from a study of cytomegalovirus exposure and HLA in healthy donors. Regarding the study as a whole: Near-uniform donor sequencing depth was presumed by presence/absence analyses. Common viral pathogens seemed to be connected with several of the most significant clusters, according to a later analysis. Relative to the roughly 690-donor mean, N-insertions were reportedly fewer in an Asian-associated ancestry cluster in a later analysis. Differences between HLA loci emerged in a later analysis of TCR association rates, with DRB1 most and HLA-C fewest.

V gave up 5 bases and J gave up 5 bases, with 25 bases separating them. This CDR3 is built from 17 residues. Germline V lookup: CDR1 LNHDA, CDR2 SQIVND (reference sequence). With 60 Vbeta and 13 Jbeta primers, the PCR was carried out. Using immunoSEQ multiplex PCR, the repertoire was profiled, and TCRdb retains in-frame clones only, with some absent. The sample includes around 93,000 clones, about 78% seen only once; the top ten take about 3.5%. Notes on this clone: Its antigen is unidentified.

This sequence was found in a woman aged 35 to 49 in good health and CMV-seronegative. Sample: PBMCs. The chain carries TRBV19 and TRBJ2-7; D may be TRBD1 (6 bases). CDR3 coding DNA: TGTGCCAGTAGTTCTTACTCCGGGACAAGGAGATTCAACGAGCAGTACTTC. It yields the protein CASSSYSGTRRFNEQYF.